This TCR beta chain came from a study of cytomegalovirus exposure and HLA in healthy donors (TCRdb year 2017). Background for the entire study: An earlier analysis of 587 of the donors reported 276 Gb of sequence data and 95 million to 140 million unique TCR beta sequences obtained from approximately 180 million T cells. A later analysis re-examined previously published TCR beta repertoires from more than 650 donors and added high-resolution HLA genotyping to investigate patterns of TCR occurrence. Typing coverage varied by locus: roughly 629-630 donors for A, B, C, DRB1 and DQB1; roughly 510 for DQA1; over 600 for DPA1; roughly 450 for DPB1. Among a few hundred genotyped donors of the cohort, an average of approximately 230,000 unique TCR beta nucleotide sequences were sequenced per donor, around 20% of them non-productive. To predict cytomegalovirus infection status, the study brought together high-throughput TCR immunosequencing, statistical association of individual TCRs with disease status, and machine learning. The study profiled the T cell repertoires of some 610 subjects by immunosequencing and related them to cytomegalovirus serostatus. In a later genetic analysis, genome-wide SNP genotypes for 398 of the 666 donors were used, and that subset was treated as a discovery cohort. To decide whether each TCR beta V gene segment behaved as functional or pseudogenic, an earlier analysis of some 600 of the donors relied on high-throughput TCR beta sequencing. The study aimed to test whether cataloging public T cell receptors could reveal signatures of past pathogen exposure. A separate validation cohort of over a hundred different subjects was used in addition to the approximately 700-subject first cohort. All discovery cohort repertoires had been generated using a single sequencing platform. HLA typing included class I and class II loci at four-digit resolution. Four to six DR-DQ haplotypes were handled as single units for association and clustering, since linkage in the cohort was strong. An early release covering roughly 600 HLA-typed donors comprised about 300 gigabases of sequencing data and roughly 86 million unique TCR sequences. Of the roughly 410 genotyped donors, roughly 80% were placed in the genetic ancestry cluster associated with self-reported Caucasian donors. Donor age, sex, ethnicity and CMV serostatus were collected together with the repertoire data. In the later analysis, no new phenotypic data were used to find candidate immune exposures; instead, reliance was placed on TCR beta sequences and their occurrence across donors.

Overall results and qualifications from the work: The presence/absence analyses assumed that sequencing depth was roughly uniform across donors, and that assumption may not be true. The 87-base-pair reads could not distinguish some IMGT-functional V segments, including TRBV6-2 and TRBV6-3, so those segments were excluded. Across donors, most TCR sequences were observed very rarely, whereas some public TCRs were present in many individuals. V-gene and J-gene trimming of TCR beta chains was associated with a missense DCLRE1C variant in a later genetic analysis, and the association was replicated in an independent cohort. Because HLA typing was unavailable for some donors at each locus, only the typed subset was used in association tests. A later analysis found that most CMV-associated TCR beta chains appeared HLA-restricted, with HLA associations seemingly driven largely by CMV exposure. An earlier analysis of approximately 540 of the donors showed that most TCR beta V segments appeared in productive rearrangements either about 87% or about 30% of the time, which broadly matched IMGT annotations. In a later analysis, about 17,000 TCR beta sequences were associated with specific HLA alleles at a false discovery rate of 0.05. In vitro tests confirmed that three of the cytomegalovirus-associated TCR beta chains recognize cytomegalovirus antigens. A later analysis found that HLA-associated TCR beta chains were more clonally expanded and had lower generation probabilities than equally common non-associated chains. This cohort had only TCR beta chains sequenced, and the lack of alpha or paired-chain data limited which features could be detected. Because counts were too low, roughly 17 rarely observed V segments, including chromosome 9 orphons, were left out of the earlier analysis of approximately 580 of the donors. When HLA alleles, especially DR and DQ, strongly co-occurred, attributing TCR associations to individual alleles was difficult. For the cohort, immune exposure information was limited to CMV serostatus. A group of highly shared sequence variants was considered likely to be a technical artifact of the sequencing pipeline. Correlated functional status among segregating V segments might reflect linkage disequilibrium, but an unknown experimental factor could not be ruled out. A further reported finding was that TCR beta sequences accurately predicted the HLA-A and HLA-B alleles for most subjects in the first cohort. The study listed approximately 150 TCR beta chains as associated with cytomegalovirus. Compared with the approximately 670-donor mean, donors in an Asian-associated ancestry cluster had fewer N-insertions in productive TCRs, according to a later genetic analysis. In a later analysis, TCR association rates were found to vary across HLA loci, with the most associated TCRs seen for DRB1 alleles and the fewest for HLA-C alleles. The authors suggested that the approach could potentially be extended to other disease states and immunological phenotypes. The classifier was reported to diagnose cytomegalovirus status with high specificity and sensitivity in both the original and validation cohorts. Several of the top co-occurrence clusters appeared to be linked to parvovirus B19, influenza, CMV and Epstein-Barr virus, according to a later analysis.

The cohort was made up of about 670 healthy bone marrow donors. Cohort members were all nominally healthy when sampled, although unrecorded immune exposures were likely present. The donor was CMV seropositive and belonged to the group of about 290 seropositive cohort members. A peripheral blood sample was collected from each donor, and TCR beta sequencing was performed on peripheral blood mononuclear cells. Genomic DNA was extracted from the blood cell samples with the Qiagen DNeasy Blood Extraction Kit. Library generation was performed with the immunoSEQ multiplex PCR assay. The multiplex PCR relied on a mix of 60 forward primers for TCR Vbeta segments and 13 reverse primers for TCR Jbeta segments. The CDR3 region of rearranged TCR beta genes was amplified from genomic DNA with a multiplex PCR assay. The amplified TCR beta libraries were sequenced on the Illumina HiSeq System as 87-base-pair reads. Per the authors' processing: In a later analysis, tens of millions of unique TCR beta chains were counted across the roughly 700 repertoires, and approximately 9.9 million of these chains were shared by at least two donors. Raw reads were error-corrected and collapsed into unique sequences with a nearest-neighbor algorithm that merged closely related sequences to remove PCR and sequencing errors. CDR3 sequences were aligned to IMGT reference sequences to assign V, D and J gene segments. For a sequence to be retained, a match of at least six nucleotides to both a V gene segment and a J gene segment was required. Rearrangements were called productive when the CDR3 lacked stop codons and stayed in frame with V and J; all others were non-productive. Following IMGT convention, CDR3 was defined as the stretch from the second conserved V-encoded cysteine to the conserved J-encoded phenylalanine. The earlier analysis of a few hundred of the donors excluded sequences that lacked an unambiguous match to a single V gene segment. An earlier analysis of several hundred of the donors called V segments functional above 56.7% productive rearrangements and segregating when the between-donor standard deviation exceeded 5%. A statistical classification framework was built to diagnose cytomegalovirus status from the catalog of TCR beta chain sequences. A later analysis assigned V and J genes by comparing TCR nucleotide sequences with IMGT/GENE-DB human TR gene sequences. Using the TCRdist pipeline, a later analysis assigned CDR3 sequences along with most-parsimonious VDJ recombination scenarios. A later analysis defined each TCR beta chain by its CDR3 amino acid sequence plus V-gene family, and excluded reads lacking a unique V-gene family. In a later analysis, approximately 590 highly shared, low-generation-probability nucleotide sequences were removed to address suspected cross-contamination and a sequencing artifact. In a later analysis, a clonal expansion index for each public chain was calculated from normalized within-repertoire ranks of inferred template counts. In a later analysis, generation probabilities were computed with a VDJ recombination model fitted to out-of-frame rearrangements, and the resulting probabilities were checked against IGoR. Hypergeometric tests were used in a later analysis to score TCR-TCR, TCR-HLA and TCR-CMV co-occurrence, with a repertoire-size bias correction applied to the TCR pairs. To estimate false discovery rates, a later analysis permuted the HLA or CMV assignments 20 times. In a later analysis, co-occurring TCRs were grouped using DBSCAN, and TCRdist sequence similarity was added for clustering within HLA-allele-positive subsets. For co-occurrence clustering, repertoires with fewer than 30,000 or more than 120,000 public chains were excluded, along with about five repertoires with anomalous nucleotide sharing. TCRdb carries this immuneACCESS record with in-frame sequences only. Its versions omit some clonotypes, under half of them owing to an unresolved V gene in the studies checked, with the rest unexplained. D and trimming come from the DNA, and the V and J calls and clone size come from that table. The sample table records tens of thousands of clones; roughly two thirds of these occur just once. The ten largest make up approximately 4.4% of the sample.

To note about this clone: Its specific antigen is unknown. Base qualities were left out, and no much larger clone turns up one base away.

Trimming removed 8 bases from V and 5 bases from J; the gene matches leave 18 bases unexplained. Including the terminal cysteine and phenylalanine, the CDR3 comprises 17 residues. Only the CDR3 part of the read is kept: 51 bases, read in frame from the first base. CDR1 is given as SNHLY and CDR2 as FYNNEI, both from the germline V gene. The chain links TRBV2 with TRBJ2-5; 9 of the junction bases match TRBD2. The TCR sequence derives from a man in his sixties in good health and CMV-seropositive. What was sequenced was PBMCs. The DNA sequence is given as TGTGCCAGCCTCCACTGGGGAGAGCGGGAGGCTTTTGAGACCCAGTACTTC. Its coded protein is CASLHWGEREAFETQYF. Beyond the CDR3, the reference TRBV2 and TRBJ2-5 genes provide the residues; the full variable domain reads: EPEVTQTPSHQVTQMGQEVILRCVPISNHLYFYWYRQILGQKVEFLVSFYNNEISEKSEIFDDQFSVERPDGSNFTLKIRSTKLEDSAMYFCASLHWGEREAFETQYFGPGTRLLVL.